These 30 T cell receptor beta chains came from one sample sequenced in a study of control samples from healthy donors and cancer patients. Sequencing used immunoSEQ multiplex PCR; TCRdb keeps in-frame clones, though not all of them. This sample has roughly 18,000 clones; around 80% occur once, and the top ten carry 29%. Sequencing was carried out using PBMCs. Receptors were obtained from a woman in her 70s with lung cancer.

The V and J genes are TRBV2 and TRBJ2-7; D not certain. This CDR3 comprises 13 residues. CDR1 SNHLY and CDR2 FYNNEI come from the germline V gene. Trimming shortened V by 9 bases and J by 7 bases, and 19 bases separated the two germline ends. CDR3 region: CARVDKGGGEQYF. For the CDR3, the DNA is TGTGCCAGAGTCGACAAGGGCGGTGGGGAGCAGTACTTC.

CDR3 protein: CASSLGDTIYF. CDR3 bases: TGTGCCAGCAGCTTAGGGGACACCATATATTTT. This sequence joins TRBV7-9 and TRBJ1-3; D not resolved. Germline V CDR1 and CDR2: SEHNR, FQNEAQ (reference sequence). Trimming took off 1 base at V and 8 bases at J, with 3 bases between the two ends. The CDR3 loop spans 11 amino acids.

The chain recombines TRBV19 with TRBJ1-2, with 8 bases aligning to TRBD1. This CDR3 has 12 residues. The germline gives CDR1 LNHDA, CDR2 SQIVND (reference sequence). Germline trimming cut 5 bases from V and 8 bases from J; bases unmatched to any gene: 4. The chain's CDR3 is CASSPRGLGYTF. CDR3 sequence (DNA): TGTGCCAGTAGTCCCAGGGGGCTCGGCTACACCTTC. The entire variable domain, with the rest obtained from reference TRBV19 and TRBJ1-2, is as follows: DGGITQSPKYLFRKEGQNVTLSCEQNLNHDAMYWYRQDPGQGLRLIYYSQIVNDFQKGDIAEGYSVSREKKESFPLTVTSAQKNPTAFYLCASSPRGLGYTFGSGTRLTVV.

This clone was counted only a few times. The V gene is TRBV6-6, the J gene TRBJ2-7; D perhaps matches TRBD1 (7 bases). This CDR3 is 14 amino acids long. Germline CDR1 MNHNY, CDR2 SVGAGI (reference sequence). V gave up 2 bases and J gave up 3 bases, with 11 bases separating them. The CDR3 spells CASSYGGDSYEQYF. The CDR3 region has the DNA TGTGCCAGCAGTTACGGCGGGGACAGCTACGAGCAGTACTTC.

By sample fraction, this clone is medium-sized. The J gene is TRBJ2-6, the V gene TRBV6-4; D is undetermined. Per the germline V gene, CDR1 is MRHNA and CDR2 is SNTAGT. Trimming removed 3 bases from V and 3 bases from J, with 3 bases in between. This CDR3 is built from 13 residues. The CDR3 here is CASSEGGANVLTF. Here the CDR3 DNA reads TGTGCCAGCAGTGAAGGTGGGGCCAACGTCCTGACTTTC.

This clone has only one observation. CDR3 in DNA: TGTGCCAGCAGCAAACAGGGAGGGTATGAAAAACTGTTTTTT. It is translated as CASSKQGGYEKLFF. This rearrangement joins TRBV2 to TRBJ1-4, with a possible D match to TRBD1 (6 bases). Germline lookup yields CDR1 SNHLY and CDR2 FYNNEI. This CDR3 region has 14 residues. Trimming stripped 6 bases from V and 6 bases from J, with 14 bases between.

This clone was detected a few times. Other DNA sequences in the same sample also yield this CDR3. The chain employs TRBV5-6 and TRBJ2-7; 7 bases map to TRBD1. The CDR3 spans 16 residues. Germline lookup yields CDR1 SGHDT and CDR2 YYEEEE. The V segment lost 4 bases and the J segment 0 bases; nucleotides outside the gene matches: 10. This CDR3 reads CASSPTDRRYSYEQYF. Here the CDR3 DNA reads TGTGCCAGCAGCCCGACGGACAGGCGATACTCCTACGAGCAGTACTTC.

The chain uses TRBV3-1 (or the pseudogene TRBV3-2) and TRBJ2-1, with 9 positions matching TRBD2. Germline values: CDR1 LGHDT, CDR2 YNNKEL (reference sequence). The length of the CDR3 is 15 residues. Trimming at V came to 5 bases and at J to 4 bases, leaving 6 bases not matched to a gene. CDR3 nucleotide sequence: TGTGCCAGCAGCACCCAGGCGGGAGGGTACAATGAGCAGTTCTTC. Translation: CASSTQAGGYNEQFF.

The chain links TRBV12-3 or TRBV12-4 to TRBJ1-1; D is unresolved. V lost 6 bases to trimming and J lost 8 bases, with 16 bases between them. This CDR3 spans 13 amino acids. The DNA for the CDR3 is TGTGCCAGCAGATACCGGTCGGGCGCCGAAGCTTTCTTT. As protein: CASRYRSGAEAFF.

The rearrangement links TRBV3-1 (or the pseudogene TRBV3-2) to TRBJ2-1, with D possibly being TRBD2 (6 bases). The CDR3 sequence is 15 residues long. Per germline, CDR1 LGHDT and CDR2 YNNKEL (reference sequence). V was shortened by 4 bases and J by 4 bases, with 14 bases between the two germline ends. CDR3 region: CASSLMGGLYNEQFF. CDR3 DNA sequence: TGTGCCAGCAGCCTGATGGGGGGACTTTACAATGAGCAGTTCTTC.

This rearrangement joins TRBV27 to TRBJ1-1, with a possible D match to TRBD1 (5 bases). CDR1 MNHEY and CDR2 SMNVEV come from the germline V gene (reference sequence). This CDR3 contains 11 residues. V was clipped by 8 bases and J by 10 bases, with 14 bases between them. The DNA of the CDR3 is TGTGCCAGCTCCGAGGGGTTAGTAGCTTTCTTT. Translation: CASSEGLVAFF.

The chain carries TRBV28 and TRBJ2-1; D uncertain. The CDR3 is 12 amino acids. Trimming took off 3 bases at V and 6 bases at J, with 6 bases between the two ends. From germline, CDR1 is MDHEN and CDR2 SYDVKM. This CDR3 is CASSLFANEQFF. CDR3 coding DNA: TGTGCCAGCAGTTTGTTCGCCAATGAGCAGTTCTTC.

The CDR3 DNA follows: TGTGCCAGCAGTAAACTAGCGGGAGATGAGCAGTTCTTC. Translating gives CASSKLAGDEQFF. The J gene is TRBJ2-1, the V gene TRBV6-5; 11 bases match TRBD2. The germline gives CDR1 MNHEY, CDR2 SVGAGI. The CDR3 consists of 13 residues. V dropped 5 bases and J dropped 8; count of bases not matched to a gene: 2.

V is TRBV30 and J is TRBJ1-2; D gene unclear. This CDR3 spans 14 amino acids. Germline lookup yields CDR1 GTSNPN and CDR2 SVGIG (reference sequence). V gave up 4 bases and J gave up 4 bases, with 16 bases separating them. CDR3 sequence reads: CAWKSNGMIYGYTF. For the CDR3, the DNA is TGTGCCTGGAAAAGTAACGGGATGATCTATGGCTACACCTTC. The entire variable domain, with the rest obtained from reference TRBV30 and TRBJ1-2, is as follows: SQTIHQWPATLVQPVGSPLSLECTVEGTSNPNLYWYRQAAGRGLQLLFYSVGIGQISSEVPQNLSASRPQDRQFILSSKKLLLSDSGFYLCAWKSNGMIYGYTFGSGTRLTVV.

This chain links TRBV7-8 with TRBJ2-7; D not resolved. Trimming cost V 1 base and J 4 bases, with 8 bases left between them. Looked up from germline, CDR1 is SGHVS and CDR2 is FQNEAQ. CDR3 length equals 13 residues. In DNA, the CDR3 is TGTGCCAGCAGCTTAGGGGCTAGTTACGAGCAGTACTTC. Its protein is CASSLGASYEQYF.

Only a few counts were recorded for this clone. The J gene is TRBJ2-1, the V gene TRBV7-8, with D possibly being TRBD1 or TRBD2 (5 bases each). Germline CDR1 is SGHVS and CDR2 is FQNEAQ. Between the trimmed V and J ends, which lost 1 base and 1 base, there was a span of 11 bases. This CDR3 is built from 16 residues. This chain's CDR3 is CASSLGSGQSYNEQFF. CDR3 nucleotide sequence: TGTGCCAGCAGCTTAGGAAGCGGACAATCCTACAATGAGCAGTTCTTC.

CDR3 in DNA: TGTGCCACCAGTGATGGACGTAGGGGTCAGGATGGCTACACCTTC. It yields the protein CATSDGRRGQDGYTF. The V and J genes are TRBV24-1 and TRBJ1-2; D perhaps matches TRBD1 (5 bases). The V end lost 3 bases, the J end lost 6 bases, and 16 bases lay between the germline ends. This CDR3 spans 15 amino acids. Germline CDR1 reads KGHDR; CDR2 reads SFDVKD.

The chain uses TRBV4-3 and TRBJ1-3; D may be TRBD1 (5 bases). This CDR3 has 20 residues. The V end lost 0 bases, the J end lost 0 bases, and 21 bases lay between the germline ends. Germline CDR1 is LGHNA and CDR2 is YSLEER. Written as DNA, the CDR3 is TGCGCCAGCAGCCAAGAGGCCCTCAGGGTGGGTAGGGGCTCTGGAAACACCATATATTTT. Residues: CASSQEALRVGRGSGNTIYF.

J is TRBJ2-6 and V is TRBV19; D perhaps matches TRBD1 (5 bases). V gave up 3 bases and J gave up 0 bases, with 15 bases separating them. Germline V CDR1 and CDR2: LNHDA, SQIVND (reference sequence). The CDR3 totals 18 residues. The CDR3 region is CASSIPTVMTSGANVLTF. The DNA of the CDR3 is TGTGCCAGTAGTATCCCGACAGTTATGACCTCTGGGGCCAACGTCCTGACTTTC.

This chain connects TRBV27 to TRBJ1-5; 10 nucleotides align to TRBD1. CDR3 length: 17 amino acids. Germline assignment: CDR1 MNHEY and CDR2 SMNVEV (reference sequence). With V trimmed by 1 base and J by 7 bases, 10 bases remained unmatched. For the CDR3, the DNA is TGTGCCAGCAGTTTATGGGGTTCGACAGGGGGCGACCAGCCCCAGCATTTT. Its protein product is CASSLWGSTGGDQPQHF.

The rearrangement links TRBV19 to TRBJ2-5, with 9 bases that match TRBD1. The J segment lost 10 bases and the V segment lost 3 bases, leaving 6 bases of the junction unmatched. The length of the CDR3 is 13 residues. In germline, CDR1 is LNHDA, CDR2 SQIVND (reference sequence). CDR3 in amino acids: CASSIQQGADQYF. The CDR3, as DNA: TGTGCCAGTAGTATTCAACAGGGGGCGGACCAGTACTTC.

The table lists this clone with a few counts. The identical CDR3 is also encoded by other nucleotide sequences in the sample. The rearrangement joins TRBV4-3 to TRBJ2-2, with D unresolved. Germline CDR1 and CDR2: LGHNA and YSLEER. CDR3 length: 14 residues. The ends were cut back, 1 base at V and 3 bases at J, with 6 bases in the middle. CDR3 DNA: TGCGCCAGCAGCCAAGGACTGTACACCGGGGAGCTGTTTTTT. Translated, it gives CASSQGLYTGELFF.

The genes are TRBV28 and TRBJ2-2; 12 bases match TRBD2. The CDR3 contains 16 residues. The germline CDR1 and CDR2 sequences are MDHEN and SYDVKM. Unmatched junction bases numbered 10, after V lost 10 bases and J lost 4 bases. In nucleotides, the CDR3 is TGTGCCATCGCCCAGACTAGCGGGAGTGGCACCGGGGAGCTGTTTTTT. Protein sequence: CAIAQTSGSGTGELFF.

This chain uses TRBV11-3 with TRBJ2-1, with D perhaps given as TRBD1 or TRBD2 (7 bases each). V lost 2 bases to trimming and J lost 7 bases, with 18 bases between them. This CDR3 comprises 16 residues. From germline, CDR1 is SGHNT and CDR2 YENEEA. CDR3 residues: CASSLRGRGGWNEQFF. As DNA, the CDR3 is TGTGCCAGCAGCTTAAGGGGCAGGGGGGGGTGGAATGAGCAGTTCTTC.

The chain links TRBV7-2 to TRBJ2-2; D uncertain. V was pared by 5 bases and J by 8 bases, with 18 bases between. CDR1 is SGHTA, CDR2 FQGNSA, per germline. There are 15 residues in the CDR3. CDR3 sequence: CASSQKPQRFGELFF. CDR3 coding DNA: TGTGCCAGCAGCCAAAAACCCCAAAGGTTTGGGGAGCTGTTTTTT.

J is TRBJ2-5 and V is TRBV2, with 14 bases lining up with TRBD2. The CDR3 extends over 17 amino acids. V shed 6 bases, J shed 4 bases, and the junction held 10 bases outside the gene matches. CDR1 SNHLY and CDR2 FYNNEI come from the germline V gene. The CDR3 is CASSPTSGRDVGETQYF. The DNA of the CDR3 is TGTGCCAGCAGCCCGACTAGCGGGAGGGATGTGGGAGAGACCCAGTACTTC. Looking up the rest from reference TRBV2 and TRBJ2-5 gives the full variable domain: EPEVTQTPSHQVTQMGQEVILRCVPISNHLYFYWYRQILGQKVEFLVSFYNNEISEKSEIFDDQFSVERPDGSNFTLKIRSTKLEDSAMYFCASSPTSGRDVGETQYFGPGTRLLVL.

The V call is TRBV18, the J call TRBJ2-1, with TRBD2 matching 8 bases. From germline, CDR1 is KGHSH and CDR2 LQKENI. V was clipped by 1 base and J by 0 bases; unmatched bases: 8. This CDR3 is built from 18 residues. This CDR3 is CASSPRNTGGSSYNEQFF. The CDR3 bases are TGTGCCAGCTCACCACGCAATACGGGAGGGAGCTCCTACAATGAGCAGTTCTTC.

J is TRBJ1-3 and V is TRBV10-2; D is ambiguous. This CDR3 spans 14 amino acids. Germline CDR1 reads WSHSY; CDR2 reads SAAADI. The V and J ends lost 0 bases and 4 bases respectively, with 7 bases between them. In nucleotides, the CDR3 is TGCGCCAGCAGTGAGTCAGAACGCGGAAACACCATATATTTT. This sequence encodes CASSESERGNTIYF.

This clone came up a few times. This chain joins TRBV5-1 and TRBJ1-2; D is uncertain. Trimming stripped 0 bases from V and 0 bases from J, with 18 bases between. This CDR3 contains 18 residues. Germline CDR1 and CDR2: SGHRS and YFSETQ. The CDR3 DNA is TGCGCCAGCAGCTTGGCCATGGGAGAGCTCGAGCCTAACTATGGCTACACCTTC. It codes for CASSLAMGELEPNYGYTF.

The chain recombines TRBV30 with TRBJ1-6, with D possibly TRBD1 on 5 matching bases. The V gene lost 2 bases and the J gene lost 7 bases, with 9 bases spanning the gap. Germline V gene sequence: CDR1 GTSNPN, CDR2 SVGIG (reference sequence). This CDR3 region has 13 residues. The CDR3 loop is CAWSSGKNSPLHF. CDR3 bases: TGTGCCTGGAGTTCAGGGAAGAATTCACCCCTCCACTTT.